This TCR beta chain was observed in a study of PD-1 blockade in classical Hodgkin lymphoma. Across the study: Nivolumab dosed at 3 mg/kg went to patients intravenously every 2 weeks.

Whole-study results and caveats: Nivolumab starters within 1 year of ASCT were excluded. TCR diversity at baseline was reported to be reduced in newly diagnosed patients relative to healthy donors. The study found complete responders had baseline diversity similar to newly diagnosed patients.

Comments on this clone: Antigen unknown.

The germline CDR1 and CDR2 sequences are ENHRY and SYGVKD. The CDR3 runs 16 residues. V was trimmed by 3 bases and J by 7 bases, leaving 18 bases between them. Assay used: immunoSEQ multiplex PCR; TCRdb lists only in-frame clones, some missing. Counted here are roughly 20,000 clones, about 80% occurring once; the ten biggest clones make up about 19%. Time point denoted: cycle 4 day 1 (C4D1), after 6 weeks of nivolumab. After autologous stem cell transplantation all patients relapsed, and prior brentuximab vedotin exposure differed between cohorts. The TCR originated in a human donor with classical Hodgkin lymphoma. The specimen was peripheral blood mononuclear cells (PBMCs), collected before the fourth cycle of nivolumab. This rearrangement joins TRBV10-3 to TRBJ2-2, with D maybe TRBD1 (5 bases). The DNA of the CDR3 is TGTGCCATCAGTGACAGGGCCCACCCCGAGAACGGGGAGCTGTTTTTT. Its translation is CAISDRAHPENGELFF.